Following are 23 T cell receptor beta chains from one sample sequenced in a study of blood T cells in healthy people across ages. Primers used in a second PCR of roughly 7 to 12 cycles were a sample-barcoded 5' primer and a J-beta primer mix. TCRdb independently ran MiXCR on the 5' RACE reads; one entry per CDR3 protein. Of 550,000 to 600,000 distinct CDR3 sequences listed, 25% to 30% are singletons. Sequences were obtained from blood. These receptors came from a woman between 70 and 85 years old in good health.

The table lists this clonotype with a few counts. J is TRBJ1-1 and V is TRBV5-1, with TRBD1 matching 7 bases. The ends lost 3 bases at V and 4 bases at J; junction bases unmatched: 6. This CDR3 is built from 14 residues. Germline V gene data show CDR1 as SGHRS and CDR2 as YFSETQ. CDR3: CASSWRQGGTEAFF. CDR3 sequence (DNA): TGCGCCAGCAGCTGGCGACAGGGCGGCACTGAAGCTTTCTTT.

CDR3 amino acids: CATSDWGGGLNTGELFF. The CDR3 coding sequence is TGTGCCACCAGTGATTGGGGAGGAGGGTTGAACACCGGGGAGCTGTTTTTT. This chain joins TRBV24-1 and TRBJ2-2, with a tentative D call TRBD2 (6 bases). Germline values: CDR1 KGHDR, CDR2 SFDVKD. The CDR3 runs 17 residues. V was shortened by 2 bases and J by 1 base, with 13 bases between the two germline ends.

This chain joins TRBV7-8 and TRBJ2-1, with TRBD2 identical over 7 bases. Germline loops: CDR1 SGHVS, CDR2 FQNEAQ. J lost 0 bases, V lost 6 bases, and 5 bases had no gene match. The CDR3 contains 15 residues. The CDR3 protein is CASRERDSSYNEQFF. For the CDR3, the DNA is TGTGCCAGCAGGGAGCGGGACTCCTCCTACAATGAGCAGTTCTTC. Full variable domain (remainder filled in from reference TRBV7-8 and TRBJ2-1): GAGVSQSPRYKVAKRGQDVALRCDPISGHVSLFWYQQALGQGPEFLTYFQNEAQLDKSGLPSDRFFAERPEGSVSTLKIQRTQQEDSAVYLCASRERDSSYNEQFFGPGTRLTVL.

This clonotype was found a few times. The chain recombines TRBV6-5 with TRBJ2-7, with D perhaps TRBD1 (9 bases). This CDR3 has 15 residues. From germline, CDR1 is MNHEY and CDR2 SVGAGI. V lost 11 bases, J lost 4 bases, and 24 bases lay in between. As DNA, the CDR3 is TGTGCCTGCCTGGCGGGGGGACAGGGATCGTACGAGCAGTACTTC. Its protein product is CACLAGGQGSYEQYF.

This clonotype was seen only a few times. V is TRBV29-1 and J is TRBJ2-5; 8 bases map to TRBD2. The CDR3 spans 14 residues. The V and J ends lost 4 bases and 4 bases, in that order; junction bases with no gene match: 8. The germline V gene has CDR1 SQVTM and CDR2 ANQGSEA. In nucleotides, the CDR3 is TGCAGCGTTGTTCCCGGGACTAGAGGAGAGACCCAGTACTTC. It specifies CSVVPGTRGETQYF.

The chain carries TRBV27 and TRBJ2-2; 7 bases line up with TRBD1. This CDR3 contains 14 residues. After removal of 8 bases from V and 5 bases from J, the junction contained 8 bases not matched to a gene. Germline CDR1 is MNHEY and CDR2 is SMNVEV (reference sequence). The DNA of the CDR3 is TGTGCCAGCCGACAGGGCATAACAACCGGGGAGCTGTTTTTT. Amino acids: CASRQGITTGELFF.

As for this clonotype: The conserved phenylalanine or tryptophan normally closing the CDR3 is absent here, so this likely arose from a read error. The chain uses TRBV7-2 and TRBJ2-5, with D perhaps TRBD1 (5 bases). Germline V gene data show CDR1 as SGHTA and CDR2 as FQGNSA. V shed 7 bases and J shed 2 bases, with 17 bases lying between them. The length of the CDR3 is 15 residues. This CDR3 is CASTPMGRFQETQYL. The CDR3 coding sequence is TGTGCCAGCACCCCTATGGGGCGGTTTCAAGAGACCCAGTACCTC.

The V gene is TRBV9, the J gene TRBJ2-3, with D maybe TRBD2 (7 bases). V lost 3 bases to trimming and J lost 3 bases, with 23 bases between them. This CDR3 spans 18 amino acids. Germline V lookup: CDR1 SGDLS, CDR2 YYNGEE. The CDR3 bases are TGTGCCAGCAGCGAAGGTCCTGGCGTGGGGGGGCTTACAGATACGCAGTATTTT. It translates to CASSEGPGVGGLTDTQYF.

In this sample, this clonotype turned up many times. This sequence joins TRBV21-1 and TRBJ2-7; the DNA was not compared with TRBD1, the D call given in the table. TRBV21-1 is shown as a pseudogene. The CDR3 has 21 residues. The CDR3 nucleotides are TGTGCCAGCAGCAAAGCCAAACTAGGGGACAGGGTAGCTGCCCGCTCCTACGAGCAGTACTTC. Encoded protein: CASSKAKLGDRVAARSYEQYF.

This clonotype has at least ten counts. The chain links TRBV5-1 to TRBJ2-5, with TRBD1 matching over 8 bases. The DNA matches TRBJ2-7 better at its end, which makes the J call doubtful. CDR3 size: 14 residues. Germline CDR1 and CDR2: SGHRS and YFSETQ. The CDR3 loop reads CASSPGQGSYEQYF. The DNA for the CDR3 is TGCGCCAGCAGCCCTGGACAGGGATCGTACGAGCAGTACTTC.

This chain links TRBV7-2 with TRBJ2-1; TRBD2 matches at 9 bases. The CDR3 consists of 17 residues. After removal of 0 bases from V and 8 bases from J, the junction contained 11 bases not matched to a gene. In germline, CDR1 is SGHTA, CDR2 FQGNSA. CDR3: CASSLASQAGGQDEQFF. CDR3 nucleotide sequence: TGTGCCAGCAGCTTAGCCTCCCAAGCGGGGGGCCAGGATGAGCAGTTCTTC. Filled out from reference TRBV7-2 and TRBJ2-1, the complete variable domain reads GAGVSQSPSNKVTEKGKDVELRCDPISGHTALYWYRQSLGQGLEFLIYFQGNSAPDKSGLPSDRFSAERTGGSVSTLTIQRTQQEDSAVYLCASSLASQAGGQDEQFFGPGTRLTVL.

This chain joins TRBV5-1 and TRBJ2-3; TRBD2 agrees at 7 bases. The V gene end was trimmed by 4 bases and the J gene end by 2 bases; junction bases not matched to a gene: 4. The CDR3 extends over 14 amino acids. Germline CDR1 and CDR2: SGHRS and YFSETQ. In DNA form, the CDR3 reads TGCGCCAGCAGCGGCGGGGGAACCACAGATACGCAGTATTTT. Translating it yields CASSGGGTTDTQYF. Supplemented by reference TRBV5-1 and TRBJ2-3, the full variable domain reads KAGVTQTPRYLIKTRGQQVTLSCSPISGHRSVSWYQQTPGQGLQFLFEYFSETQRNKGNFPGRFSGRQFSNSRSEMNVSTLELGDSALYLCASSGGGTTDTQYFGPGTRLTVL.

The chain recombines TRBV7-8 with TRBJ1-1; D ambiguous. Germline CDR1 is SGHVS and CDR2 is FQNEAQ. V was clipped by 7 bases and J by 4 bases, with 19 bases between them. The CDR3 covers 15 residues. The CDR3 DNA is TGTGCCAGCATCCCAAGTAGGTCCATGAGCACTGAAGCTTTCTTT. Protein sequence: CASIPSRSMSTEAFF.

This chain joins TRBV6-6 and TRBJ1-3; TRBD1 agrees at 8 bases. The CDR3 has 14 amino acids. V lost 0 bases to trimming and J lost 7 bases; unmatched junction nucleotides: 2. The germline CDR1 and CDR2 sequences are MNHNY and SVGAGI (reference sequence). In DNA, the CDR3 is TGTGCCAGCAGTTACTCGGACAGGGAGAACACCATATATTTT. Protein: CASSYSDRENTIYF.

This clonotype was counted between two and nine times. The rearrangement joins TRBV11-2 to TRBJ2-5; 8 positions agree with TRBD2. After removal of 5 bases from V and 4 bases from J, the junction contained 12 bases not matched to a gene. Germline-derived CDR1 and CDR2 are SGHAT and FQNNGV. CDR3 length: 16 amino acids. Here the CDR3 reads CASSRPLTGGAETQYF. In DNA form, the CDR3 reads TGTGCCAGCAGCCGCCCCCTTACCGGGGGGGCAGAGACCCAGTACTTC.

The chain has TRBV6-1 and TRBJ2-5; D could derive from TRBD1 or TRBD2 (6 bases each). The J call may be in error: the DNA end matches TRBJ2-1 better. Looked up from germline, CDR1 is MNHNS and CDR2 is SASEGT. There are 12 residues in the CDR3. CDR3: CASSQGGREQFF. CDR3 bases: TGTGCCAGCAGCCAAGGGGGGCGTGAGCAGTTCTTC.

Many counts were recorded for this clonotype. J is TRBJ2-3 and V is TRBV7-8; 10 bases align to TRBD2. Germline CDR1 is SGHVS and CDR2 is FQNEAQ. The junction had 4 bases not matched to a gene; V was cut back by 5 bases and J by 2 bases. The CDR3 consists of 15 residues. CDR3 DNA: TGTGCCAGCAGCCCACTAGCGGGGTACACAGATACGCAGTATTTT. Its translation is CASSPLAGYTDTQYF.

This clonotype was observed a few times. This could be a read error, since a much larger clone is one nucleotide away. The chain links TRBV3-1 to TRBJ2-7, with 7 bases fitting TRBD2. The length of the CDR3 is 14 residues. Germline CDR1 LGHDT, CDR2 YNNKEL (reference sequence). Trimming at V came to 4 bases and at J to 6 bases, leaving 9 bases not matched to a gene. The CDR3 here is CASSPLGGVCEQYF. DNA for the CDR3: TGTGCCAGCAGCCCCCTTGGGGGGGTATGCGAGCAGTACTTC.

There are many counts of this clonotype. The chain couples TRBV29-1 to TRBJ2-7; 9 positions agree with TRBD1. V lost 1 base to trimming and J lost 6 bases; unmatched junction nucleotides: 4. Germline V gene lookup returns CDR1 SQVTM and CDR2 ANQGSEA. The CDR3 totals 13 residues. CDR3: CSVEGQGGGEQYF. CDR3 bases: TGCAGCGTTGAAGGACAGGGGGGAGGCGAGCAGTACTTC.

In this sample, this clonotype turned up a few times. This chain uses TRBV25-1 with TRBJ2-1; 13 nucleotides agree with TRBD2. V was pared by 5 bases and J by 8 bases, with 9 bases of the junction left unmatched. From germline, CDR1 is MGHDK and CDR2 SYGVNS. The CDR3 is 16 amino acids. The CDR3 protein is CASSNPLAGGPHEQFF. The CDR3, as DNA: TGTGCCAGCAGTAACCCACTAGCGGGGGGGCCCCATGAGCAGTTCTTC.

The J gene is TRBJ2-7, the V gene TRBV29-1, with D tentatively TRBD1 (6 bases). The tail of the sequence fits TRBJ2-5 better, so the J call may be wrong. Germline V CDR1 and CDR2: SQVTM, ANQGSEA. The CDR3 extends over 13 amino acids. The CDR3 loop reads CSAPRGSGETQYF. CDR3 sequence (DNA): TGCAGCGCCCCCAGGGGCTCAGGGGAGACCCAGTACTTC.

The sample holds a few counts of this clonotype. V and J are TRBV7-2 and TRBJ2-5; D perhaps matches TRBD2 (6 bases). Near its end, the DNA agrees better with TRBJ2-7, so the J call may be wrong. CDR1 is SGHTA and CDR2 is FQGNSA in the germline V gene. The CDR3 consists of 17 residues. CDR3 region: CASSLQLAGGRSYEQYF. The CDR3 bases are TGTGCCAGCAGCTTACAACTAGCAGGAGGAAGGTCCTACGAGCAGTACTTC.

The chain employs TRBV5-1 and TRBJ2-3, with 10 bases that match TRBD2. CDR3 length: 16 amino acids. The J segment lost 3 bases and the V segment lost 4 bases, leaving 8 bases of the junction unmatched. The germline V gene encodes CDR1 SGHRS and CDR2 YFSETQ. CDR3 in DNA: TGCGCCAGCAGCGAACTAGCGGGGATAGGGACAGATACGCAGTATTTT. This gives the protein CASSELAGIGTDTQYF.